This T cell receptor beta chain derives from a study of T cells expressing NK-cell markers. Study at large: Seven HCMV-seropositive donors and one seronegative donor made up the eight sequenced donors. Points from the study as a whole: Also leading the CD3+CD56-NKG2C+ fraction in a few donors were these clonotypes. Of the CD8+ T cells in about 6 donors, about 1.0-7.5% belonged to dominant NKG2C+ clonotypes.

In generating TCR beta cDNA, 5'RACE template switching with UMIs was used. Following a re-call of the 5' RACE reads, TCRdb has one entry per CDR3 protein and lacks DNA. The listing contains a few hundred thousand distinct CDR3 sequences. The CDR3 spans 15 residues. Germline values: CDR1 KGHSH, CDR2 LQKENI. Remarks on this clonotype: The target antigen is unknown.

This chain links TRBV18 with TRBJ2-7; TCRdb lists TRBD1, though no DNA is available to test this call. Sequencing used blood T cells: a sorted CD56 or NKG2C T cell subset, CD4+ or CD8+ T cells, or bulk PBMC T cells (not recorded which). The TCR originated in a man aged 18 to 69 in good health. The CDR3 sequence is CASSRVRTDSYEQYF.